A selection of T cell receptor beta chains follows, all from one sample in a study of technical replicates of blood from several donors. Some clones are missing from TCRdb's copy, which holds only in-frame ones; the method was immunoSEQ multiplex PCR. The sample contains some 63,000 clones, approximately 87% of which appear only once. The sequencing input was PBMCs. These receptors originate from a human donor in good health. Some clones in this sample may be carry-over from other donors' samples. Both conserved end residues are part of each CDR3. A D gene is named only where the DNA matches it firmly. Clone size is not always given. Where it is, it says once, few, many or a class for expanded clones.

D	size	J	V	CDR3	DNA
TRBD2	.	TRBJ2-3	TRBV15	CATSRDPTSGLAGGRESTDTQYF	TGTGCCACCAGCAGAGATCCAACGTCGGGACTAGCGGGGGGGCGGGAGTCCACAGATACGCAGTATTTT
TRBD1	.	TRBJ1-6	TRBV7-9	CASSQTGQLNSPLHF	TGTGCCAGCAGCCAAACGGGACAGCTTAATTCACCCCTCCACTTT
TRBD2	.	TRBJ2-1	TRBV5-1	CASSSPPPLALREKLGEQFF	TGCGCCAGCAGCTCCCCCCCGCCCCTCGCCCTGCGGGAGAAGTTGGGTGAGCAGTTCTTC
.	.	TRBJ2-2	TRBV19	CASSPGHTGELFF	TGTGCCAGTAGTCCTGGGCACACCGGGGAGCTGTTTTTT
TRBD1	.	TRBJ1-2	TRBV6-5	CASRSPGDRNYGYTF	TGTGCCAGCAGATCCCCCGGGGACAGAAACTATGGCTACACCTTC
TRBD2	.	TRBJ2-7	TRBV27	CASRSGTSGSGEYF	TGTGCCAGCAGATCCGGGACTAGCGGTTCTGGGGAGTACTTC
TRBD2	.	TRBJ2-1	TRBV5-1	CASSPQTSGRVNEQFF	TGCGCCAGCAGCCCCCAAACTAGCGGGAGGGTAAATGAGCAGTTCTTC
.	.	TRBJ1-2	TRBV7-8	CASSTSRDSYGYTF	TGTGCCAGCAGCACGTCCCGGGACTCATATGGCTACACCTTC
TRBD1	.	TRBJ1-3	TRBV19	CASSPQGGLRNTIYF	TGTGCCAGTAGTCCCCAAGGGGGCCTTCGAAACACCATATATTTT
.	once	TRBJ1-1	TRBV6-5	CASSYGARVNTEAFF	TGTGCCAGCAGTTACGGTGCCAGGGTGAACACTGAAGCTTTCTTT
TRBD1	.	TRBJ2-7	TRBV5-6	CASRPTGGSFEQYF	TGTGCCAGCAGACCTACAGGGGGCTCGTTCGAGCAGTACTTC
TRBD2	.	TRBJ2-3	TRBV7-9	CASSRTSGGAPDTQYF	TGTGCCAGCAGCCGGACTAGCGGGGGGGCGCCAGATACGCAGTATTTT
.	.	TRBJ1-2	TRBV5-1	CASSLWRGSFGYTF	TGCGCCAGCAGCTTGTGGAGGGGTTCGTTTGGCTACACCTTC
TRBD1	.	TRBJ1-6	TRBV4-3	CASSRDRGLGSPLHF	TGCGCCAGCAGCCGGGACAGGGGGCTTGGGTCACCCCTCCACTTT
.	.	TRBJ2-1	TRBV4-2	CASSPDGQSYNEQFF	TGTGCCAGCAGCCCAGATGGACAGTCTTACAATGAGCAGTTCTTC
TRBD1	.	TRBJ1-3	TRBV5-4	CASSTSGGGNTIYF	TGTGCCAGCAGCACCTCAGGGGGAGGAAACACCATATATTTT
TRBD2	.	TRBJ2-5	TRBV5-1	CASSLVLAGAGTQYF	TGCGCCAGCAGCTTGGTTCTAGCGGGAGCAGGGACCCAGTACTTC
.	.	TRBJ1-2	TRBV5-4	CASSLVGRGQNYGYTF	TGTGCCAGCAGCTTGGTGGGCAGGGGTCAAAACTATGGCTACACCTTC
TRBD2	.	TRBJ2-1	TRBV25-1	CASRGAGGLAYNEQFF	TGTGCCAGCAGAGGAGCGGGAGGCCTAGCCTACAATGAGCAGTTCTTC
TRBD1	.	TRBJ2-5	TRBV7-2	CASSFDSGGLETQYF	TGTGCCAGCAGCTTTGACTCAGGGGGCTTGGAGACCCAGTACTTC
.	.	TRBJ1-1	TRBV4-3	CASSQDSLNTEAFF	TGCGCCAGCAGCCAAGACAGTTTGAACACTGAAGCTTTCTTT
.	once	TRBJ1-5	TRBV15	CATSRGRGESYPQHF	TGTGCCACCAGCAGAGGGAGAGGAGAATCTTACCCCCAGCATTTT
TRBD1	.	TRBJ2-7	TRBV7-9	CASSFGQGRAYEQYF	TGTGCCAGCAGCTTCGGACAGGGGAGGGCCTACGAGCAGTACTTC
TRBD1	.	TRBJ1-5	TRBV5-6	CASSRNRGQVQPQHF	TGTGCCAGCAGCCGGAACAGGGGGCAAGTTCAGCCCCAGCATTTT
.	.	TRBJ2-1	TRBV11-3	CASSRGAGEQFF	TGTGCCAGCAGCCGGGGGGCGGGGGAGCAGTTCTTC
TRBD2	.	TRBJ2-2	TRBV5-6	CASSPPTSGYTGELFF	TGTGCCAGCAGCCCCCCGACTAGCGGGTACACCGGGGAGCTGTTTTTT
TRBD1	.	TRBJ1-3	TRBV6-5	CASRQGADTIYF	TGTGCCAGCAGGCAGGGGGCAGACACCATATATTTT
TRBD2	once	TRBJ2-2	TRBV7-2	CASSLVAGVDTGELFF	TGTGCCAGCAGCTTAGTCGCGGGAGTCGACACCGGGGAGCTGTTTTTT
TRBD2	.	TRBJ2-3	TRBV7-2	CASSPSGNTQYF	TGTGCCAGCAGCCCTAGCGGTAATACGCAGTATTTT
.	.	TRBJ1-5	TRBV19	CASSRTASRSGNQPQHF	TGTGCCAGTAGCCGGACAGCAAGTCGGTCGGGCAATCAGCCCCAGCATTTT
.	.	TRBJ1-1	TRBV4-2	CASSQDEDTEAFF	TGTGCCAGCAGCCAAGATGAGGATACTGAAGCTTTCTTT
TRBD2	.	TRBJ2-3	TRBV27	CASRIAGGYRADTQYF	TGTGCCAGCAGAATCGCGGGGGGCTATAGGGCAGATACGCAGTATTTT
TRBD1	.	TRBJ1-6	TRBV5-1	CASSLGGQGRSPLHF	TGCGCCAGCAGCTTGGGGGGACAGGGTCGGTCACCCCTCCACTTT
TRBD2	.	TRBJ2-1	TRBV30	CAWRAPGRGEQFF	TGTGCCTGGAGGGCTCCCGGGAGGGGTGAGCAGTTCTTC
.	.	TRBJ2-5	TRBV18	CASSPRRPPQETQYF	TGTGCCAGCTCACCACGCAGGCCTCCACAAGAGACCCAGTACTTC
.	.	TRBJ2-7	TRBV5-4	CASSLEVTGGYEQYF	TGTGCCAGCAGCTTGGAAGTGACAGGAGGATACGAGCAGTACTTC
TRBD2	.	TRBJ2-2	TRBV13	CASSWAGGGALYTGELFF	TGTGCCAGCAGCTGGGCCGGCGGGGGGGCCCTGTACACCGGGGAGCTGTTTTTT
.	.	TRBJ2-6	TRBV9	CASSVTGTLFSGANVLTF	TGTGCCAGCAGCGTGACAGGCACCCTTTTCTCTGGGGCCAACGTCCTGACTTTC
TRBD2	.	TRBJ2-3	TRBV4-2	CASSQELAGLTDTQYF	TGTGCCAGCAGCCAAGAACTAGCGGGGTTAACAGATACGCAGTATTTT
TRBD2	.	TRBJ2-3	TRBV4-3	CASSQDGLAGVPLEDTQYF	TGCGCCAGCAGCCAAGATGGACTAGCGGGGGTGCCCCTTGAAGATACGCAGTATTTT
.	.	TRBJ1-6	TRBV15	CATSRVSGEPLHF	TGTGCCACCAGCAGAGTCTCGGGGGAACCCCTCCACTTT
TRBD1	.	TRBJ2-3	TRBV2	CASRPNRGLTDTQYF	TGTGCCAGCAGGCCTAACAGGGGGCTCACAGATACGCAGTATTTT
TRBD1	.	TRBJ2-2	TRBV7-9	CASSAGVQGADGELFF	TGTGCCAGCAGCGCGGGCGTACAGGGGGCCGACGGGGAGCTGTTTTTT
.	few	TRBJ2-1	TRBV4-2	CASSQAAQVSSYNEQFF	TGTGCCAGCAGCCAAGCCGCTCAGGTTAGCTCCTACAATGAGCAGTTCTTC
.	.	TRBJ2-5	TRBV4-3	CASSPGRFAGIGTQYF	TGCGCCAGCAGCCCGGGACGCTTTGCGGGGATTGGGACCCAGTACTTC
.	.	TRBJ1-3	TRBV5-1	CASSPSSVSGNTIYF	TGCGCCAGCAGCCCCAGTTCAGTCTCTGGAAACACCATATATTTT